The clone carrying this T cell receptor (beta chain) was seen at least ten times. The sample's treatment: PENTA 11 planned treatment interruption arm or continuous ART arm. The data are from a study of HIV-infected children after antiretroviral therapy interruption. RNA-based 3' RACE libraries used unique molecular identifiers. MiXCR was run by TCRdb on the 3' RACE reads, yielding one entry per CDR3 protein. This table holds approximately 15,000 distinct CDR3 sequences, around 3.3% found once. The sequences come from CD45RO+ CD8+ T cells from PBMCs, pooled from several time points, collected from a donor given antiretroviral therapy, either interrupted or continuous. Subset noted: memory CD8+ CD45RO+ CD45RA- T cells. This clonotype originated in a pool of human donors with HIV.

This CDR3 reads CSARGVGGGVTQYF. The CDR3 DNA reads as TGCAGTGCTAGAGGAGTGGGAGGGGGGGTGACCCAGTACTTC. This sequence joins TRBV20-1 and TRBJ2-5; D is perhaps TRBD2 (7 bases). The germline gives CDR1 DFQATT, CDR2 SNEGSKA (reference sequence). There are 14 residues in the CDR3. V lost 1 base to trimming and J lost 7 bases, with 16 bases between them.